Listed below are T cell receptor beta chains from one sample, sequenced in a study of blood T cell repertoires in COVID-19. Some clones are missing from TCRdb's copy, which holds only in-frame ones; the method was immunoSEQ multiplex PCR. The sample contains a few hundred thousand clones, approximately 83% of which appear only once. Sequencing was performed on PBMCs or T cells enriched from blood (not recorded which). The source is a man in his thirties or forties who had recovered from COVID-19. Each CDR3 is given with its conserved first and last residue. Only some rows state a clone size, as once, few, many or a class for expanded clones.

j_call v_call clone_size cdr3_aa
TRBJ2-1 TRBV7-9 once CASSHRGTGSYNEQFF
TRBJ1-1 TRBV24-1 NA CATSDRTNTEAFF
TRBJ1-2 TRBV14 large CASSHGGNYGYTF
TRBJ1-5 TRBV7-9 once CASSTNSPDRGYQPQHF
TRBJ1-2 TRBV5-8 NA CASFAQGHGYTF
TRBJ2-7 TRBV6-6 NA CASSYSQTPYEQYF
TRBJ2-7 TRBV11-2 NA CASSSYSGQGAYEQYF
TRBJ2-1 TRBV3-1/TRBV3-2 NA CASSRPVLVGGLNEQFF
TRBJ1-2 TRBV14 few CASSRTGLYGYTF
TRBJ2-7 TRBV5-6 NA CASSFLERLNYEQYF
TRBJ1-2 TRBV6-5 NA CASSYREGYGYTF
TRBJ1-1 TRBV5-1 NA CASSLVRQAEAFF
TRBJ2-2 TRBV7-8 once CASSLLSGRTGELFF
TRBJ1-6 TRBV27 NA CASSPGMRYNSPLHF
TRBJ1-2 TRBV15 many CATSTRKTGIGYTF
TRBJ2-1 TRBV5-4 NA CASSFDRAQNNEQFF
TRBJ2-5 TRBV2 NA CAGGRTETQYF
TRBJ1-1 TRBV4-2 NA CASSQGKTNTEAFF
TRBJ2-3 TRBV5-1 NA CASSLGRQDTQYF
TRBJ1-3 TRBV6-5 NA CASRGDRGNTIYF
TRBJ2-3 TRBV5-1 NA CASSLGLPTDTQYF
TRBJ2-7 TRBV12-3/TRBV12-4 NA CASSPGLPYEQYF
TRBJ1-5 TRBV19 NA CASSRWGDQPQHF
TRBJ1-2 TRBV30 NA CAWSTSGQGNYGYTF
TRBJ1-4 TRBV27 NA CASSPRGAMATNEKLFF
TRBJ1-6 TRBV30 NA CAWSQTGQGDNSPLHF
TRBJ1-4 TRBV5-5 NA CASSSGQQSTTNEKLFF
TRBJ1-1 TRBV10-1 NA CASAKTRGGEAFF
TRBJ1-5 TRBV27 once CASSLESNQPQHF
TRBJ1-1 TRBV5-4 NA CASSGNRRVAEAFF
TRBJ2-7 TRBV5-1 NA CASSFRDRGRNLQGDEQYF
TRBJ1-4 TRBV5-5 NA CASSLIQGPAANEKLFF
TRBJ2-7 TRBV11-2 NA CASSLRTVYEQYF
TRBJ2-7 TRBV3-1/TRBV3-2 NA CASSQDRAHEQYF
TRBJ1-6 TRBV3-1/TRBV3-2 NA CASRDISGTGSSPLHF
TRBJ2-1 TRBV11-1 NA CASSLRGGEFFFEQFF
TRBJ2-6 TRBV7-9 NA CASRRDRVSGANVLTF
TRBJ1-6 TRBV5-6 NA CASSLDPGGNSPLHF
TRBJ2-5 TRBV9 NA CASSPGGRQETQYF
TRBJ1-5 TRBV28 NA CASSGGDTSNQPQHF
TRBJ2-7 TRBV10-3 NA CAISALAGASYEQYF
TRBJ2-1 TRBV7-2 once CASSPSLAGSYNEQFF
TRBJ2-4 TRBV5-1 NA CASSLVGNAKNIQYF
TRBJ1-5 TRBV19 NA CASSPDREGNQPQHF
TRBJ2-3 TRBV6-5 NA CASRPLAGGPDTQYF